These T cell receptor beta chains were read from a single sample in a study of regulatory T cells in long-lasting Graves disease. One entry per CDR3 protein, called by TCRdb with MiXCR from the multiplex PCR reads. The profile covers about 320,000 distinct CDR3 sequences, with 15% to 20% appearing a single time and about two fifths taken by the ten largest. The sample in question was peripheral blood mononuclear cells (PBMCs), obtained at new diagnosis, from a patient treated with antithyroid drugs. The receptors originated from a female donor with Graves disease. Each CDR3 is given with its conserved first and last residue. The D gene is left open where the match is weak. A clone size is listed for some rows: how often the clone was seen (once, few, many), or a class if it is expanded.

clone_size: many
d_call: -
j_call: TRBJ2-1
cdr3_length: 13
v_call: TRBV12-3/TRBV12-4
cdr3_aa: CASSTLTDGEQFF
cdr3_nt: TGTGCCAGCAGTACCCTTACGGATGGCGAGCAGTTCTTC

clone_size: many
d_call: TRBD2
j_call: TRBJ2-1
cdr3_length: 14
v_call: TRBV10-3
cdr3_aa: CAIAPEREANEQFF
cdr3_nt: TGTGCCATCGCTCCCGAGCGGGAGGCCAATGAGCAGTTCTTC

clone_size: many
d_call: -
j_call: TRBJ2-1
cdr3_length: 13
v_call: TRBV3-1
cdr3_aa: CASSHQRYNEQFF
cdr3_nt: TGTGCCAGCAGCCACCAAAGATACAATGAGCAGTTCTTC

clone_size: many
d_call: -
j_call: TRBJ1-1
cdr3_length: 15
v_call: TRBV13
cdr3_aa: CASSIRGGDNTEAFF
cdr3_nt: TGTGCCAGCAGCATCCGAGGGGGGGATAACACTGAAGCTTTCTTT

clone_size: many
d_call: TRBD2
j_call: TRBJ2-1
cdr3_length: 13
v_call: TRBV12-3/TRBV12-4
cdr3_aa: CASSTTSDNEQFF
cdr3_nt: TGTGCCAGCAGCACCACTAGCGACAATGAGCAGTTCTTC

clone_size: many
d_call: -
j_call: TRBJ2-7
cdr3_length: 14
v_call: TRBV7-2
cdr3_aa: CASSADWGTYEQYF
cdr3_nt: TGTGCCAGCAGCGCAGACTGGGGAACCTACGAGCAGTACTTC

clone_size: many
d_call: -
j_call: TRBJ2-2
cdr3_length: 16
v_call: TRBV16
cdr3_aa: CASSQFYRRNTGELFF
cdr3_nt: TGTGCCAGCAGCCAATTTTACAGAAGAAACACCGGGGAGCTGTTTTTT

clone_size: few
d_call: TRBD1
j_call: TRBJ2-3
cdr3_length: 16
v_call: TRBV2
cdr3_aa: CASREGQGKSTDTQYF
cdr3_nt: TGTGCCAGCAGGGAAGGACAGGGGAAGAGCACAGATACGCAGTATTTT

clone_size: many
d_call: -
j_call: TRBJ2-7
cdr3_length: 14
v_call: TRBV19
cdr3_aa: CASSSQSSSYEQYF
cdr3_nt: TGTGCCAGTAGTAGTCAGTCAAGCTCCTACGAGCAGTACTTC

clone_size: many
d_call: -
j_call: TRBJ1-3
cdr3_length: 14
v_call: TRBV5-1
cdr3_aa: CASSLGDSGNTIYF
cdr3_nt: TGCGCCAGCAGCTTGGGCGACTCTGGAAACACCATATATTTT

clone_size: many
d_call: TRBD2
j_call: TRBJ2-1
cdr3_length: 17
v_call: TRBV3-1
cdr3_aa: CASSHAFGTSFYNEQFF
cdr3_nt: TGTGCCAGCAGCCACGCATTCGGGACTAGCTTCTACAATGAGCAGTTCTTC

clone_size: many
d_call: -
j_call: TRBJ1-2
cdr3_length: 14
v_call: TRBV11-2
cdr3_aa: CASSLGKFPYGYTF
cdr3_nt: TGTGCCAGCAGCTTAGGAAAGTTCCCCTATGGCTACACCTTC

clone_size: many
d_call: TRBD2
j_call: TRBJ2-1
cdr3_length: 17
v_call: TRBV12-3/TRBV12-4
cdr3_aa: CASSLEGRRESYNEQFF
cdr3_nt: TGTGCCAGCAGTTTAGAGGGGAGGCGGGAGAGCTACAATGAGCAGTTCTTC

clone_size: -
d_call: TRBD2
j_call: TRBJ2-1
cdr3_length: 11
v_call: TRBV6-1
cdr3_aa: CASKRENEQFF
cdr3_nt: TGTGCCAGCAAGCGGGAGAATGAGCAGTTCTTC

clone_size: many
d_call: -
j_call: TRBJ2-7
cdr3_length: 16
v_call: TRBV27
cdr3_aa: CASSLSPGPPIYEQYF
cdr3_nt: TGTGCCAGCAGTTTATCGCCGGGTCCCCCCATCTACGAGCAGTACTTC

clone_size: many
d_call: -
j_call: TRBJ2-7
cdr3_length: 16
v_call: TRBV6-1
cdr3_aa: CASSALNSGTGSEQYF
cdr3_nt: TGTGCCAGCAGTGCGTTAAATTCCGGGACTGGCAGCGAGCAGTACTTC

clone_size: many
d_call: -
j_call: TRBJ2-1
cdr3_length: 16
v_call: TRBV9
cdr3_aa: CASSVLGINTLNEQFF
cdr3_nt: TGTGCCAGCAGCGTTCTGGGAATCAATACCCTCAATGAGCAGTTCTTC

clone_size: -
d_call: TRBD1
j_call: TRBJ2-3
cdr3_length: 14
v_call: TRBV28
cdr3_aa: CASSQLQGGDTQYF
cdr3_nt: TGTGCCAGCAGTCAACTACAGGGGGGAGATACGCAGTATTTT

clone_size: few
d_call: -
j_call: TRBJ2-1
cdr3_length: 14
v_call: TRBV6-1
cdr3_aa: CASSGASSYNEQFF
cdr3_nt: TGTGCCAGCTCCGGTGCAAGCTCCTACAATGAGCAGTTCTTC

clone_size: many
d_call: -
j_call: TRBJ2-1
cdr3_length: 14
v_call: TRBV12-3/TRBV12-4
cdr3_aa: CASDNRSSYNEQFF
cdr3_nt: TGTGCCAGCGATAATCGGAGCTCCTACAATGAGCAGTTCTTC

clone_size: many
d_call: TRBD1
j_call: TRBJ1-1
cdr3_length: 17
v_call: TRBV6-2/TRBV6-3
cdr3_aa: CASSKTNRGLGGTEAFF
cdr3_nt: TGTGCCAGCAGTAAAACCAACAGGGGGCTGGGGGGGACTGAAGCTTTCTTT

clone_size: -
d_call: -
j_call: TRBJ1-5
cdr3_length: 14
v_call: TRBV6-1
cdr3_aa: CASSEMVGGPAQHF
cdr3_nt: TGTGCCAGCAGTGAAATGGTAGGGGGGCCAGCCCAGCATTTT

clone_size: few
d_call: -
j_call: TRBJ2-3
cdr3_length: 14
v_call: TRBV28
cdr3_aa: CASARGMFTDTQYF
cdr3_nt: TGTGCCAGCGCTAGGGGGATGTTCACAGATACGCAGTATTTT

clone_size: -
d_call: TRBD2
j_call: TRBJ2-1
cdr3_length: 14
v_call: TRBV7-2
cdr3_aa: CASSPGLAGGGPFF
cdr3_nt: TGTGCCAGCAGCCCGGGACTAGCGGGAGGAGGACCGTTCTTC

clone_size: -
d_call: TRBD2
j_call: TRBJ2-1
cdr3_length: 15
v_call: TRBV7-9
cdr3_aa: CASSPGTSEYNEQFF
cdr3_nt: TGTGCCAGCAGCCCCGGGACTAGCGAGTACAATGAGCAGTTCTTC

clone_size: many
d_call: TRBD2
j_call: TRBJ2-3
cdr3_length: 16
v_call: TRBV7-9
cdr3_aa: CASSSPGLVISDTQYF
cdr3_nt: TGTGCCAGCAGCTCCCCTGGACTAGTGATCTCAGATACGCAGTATTTT

clone_size: many
d_call: -
j_call: TRBJ2-7
cdr3_length: 14
v_call: TRBV12-3/TRBV12-4
cdr3_aa: CASSSSGANYEQYF
cdr3_nt: TGTGCCAGCAGTTCCTCGGGAGCGAACTACGAGCAGTACTTC

clone_size: many
d_call: -
j_call: TRBJ2-1
cdr3_length: 15
v_call: TRBV7-9
cdr3_aa: CASSLFLADVNEQFF
cdr3_nt: TGTGCCAGCAGCTTATTTCTAGCTGACGTCAATGAGCAGTTCTTC

clone_size: many
d_call: -
j_call: TRBJ2-3
cdr3_length: 14
v_call: TRBV27
cdr3_aa: CASSFGTHTDTQYF
cdr3_nt: TGTGCCAGCAGTTTCGGGACACACACAGATACGCAGTATTTT

clone_size: -
d_call: TRBD2
j_call: TRBJ2-1
cdr3_length: 17
v_call: TRBV7-3
cdr3_aa: CASSLIKLAGEGNEQFF
cdr3_nt: TGTGCCAGCAGCTTGATAAAACTAGCGGGAGAGGGCAATGAGCAGTTCTTC

clone_size: many
d_call: -
j_call: TRBJ2-7
cdr3_length: 14
v_call: TRBV15
cdr3_aa: CATSSGHAAYEQYF
cdr3_nt: TGTGCCACCAGCAGCGGACACGCAGCTTACGAGCAGTACTTC

clone_size: -
d_call: -
j_call: TRBJ2-5
cdr3_length: 16
v_call: TRBV11-3
cdr3_aa: CASSLASLGLMETQYF
cdr3_nt: TGTGCCAGCAGCTTGGCTTCGCTTGGGCTGATGGAGACCCAGTACTTC

clone_size: few
d_call: TRBD1
j_call: TRBJ2-3
cdr3_length: 14
v_call: TRBV19
cdr3_aa: CATGQGASTDTQYF
cdr3_nt: TGTGCCACCGGACAGGGGGCTTCCACAGATACGCAGTATTTT

clone_size: many
d_call: TRBD1
j_call: TRBJ1-2
cdr3_length: 17
v_call: TRBV6-5
cdr3_aa: CASSYLTGTGGNYGYTF
cdr3_nt: TGTGCCAGCAGTTATCTGACCGGGACAGGTGGAAACTATGGCTACACCTTC

clone_size: many
d_call: TRBD1
j_call: TRBJ2-5
cdr3_length: 18
v_call: TRBV6-2/TRBV6-3
cdr3_aa: CASSYYQGASSTGETQYF
cdr3_nt: TGTGCCAGCAGTTACTATCAGGGGGCTAGCTCCACGGGGGAGACCCAGTACTTC

clone_size: many
d_call: TRBD1
j_call: TRBJ1-4
cdr3_length: 16
v_call: TRBV2
cdr3_aa: CASSGDRVTTNEKLFF
cdr3_nt: TGTGCCAGCAGTGGGGACAGGGTGACGACTAATGAAAAACTGTTTTTT

clone_size: many
d_call: TRBD1
j_call: TRBJ1-1
cdr3_length: 13
v_call: TRBV30
cdr3_aa: CAWRSDRVTEAFF
cdr3_nt: TGTGCCTGGAGATCTGACAGGGTCACTGAAGCTTTCTTT

clone_size: many
d_call: -
j_call: TRBJ2-5
cdr3_length: 12
v_call: TRBV5-5
cdr3_aa: CASSRGRETQYF
cdr3_nt: TGTGCCAGCAGCCGGGGGAGGGAGACCCAGTACTTC

clone_size: many
d_call: TRBD1
j_call: TRBJ1-4
cdr3_length: 12
v_call: TRBV29-1
cdr3_aa: CSAYRGGEKLFF
cdr3_nt: TGCAGCGCGTACAGGGGAGGGGAAAAACTGTTTTTT

clone_size: -
d_call: TRBD1
j_call: TRBJ1-2
cdr3_length: 14
v_call: TRBV3-1
cdr3_aa: CASSLRGQNYGYTF
cdr3_nt: TGTGCCAGCAGCCTTCGGGGACAGAACTATGGCTACACCTTC